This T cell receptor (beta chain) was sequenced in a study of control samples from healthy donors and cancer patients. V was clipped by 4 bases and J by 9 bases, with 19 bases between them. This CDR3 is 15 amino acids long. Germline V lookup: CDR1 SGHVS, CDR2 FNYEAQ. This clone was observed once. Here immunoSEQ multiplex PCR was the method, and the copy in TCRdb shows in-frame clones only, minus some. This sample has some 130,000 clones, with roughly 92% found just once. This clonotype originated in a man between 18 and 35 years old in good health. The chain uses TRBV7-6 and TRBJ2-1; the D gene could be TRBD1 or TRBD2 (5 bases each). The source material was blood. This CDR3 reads CASSSPGLPLGEQFF. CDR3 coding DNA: TGTGCCAGCAGCTCCCCGGGGCTCCCATTAGGTGAGCAGTTCTTC. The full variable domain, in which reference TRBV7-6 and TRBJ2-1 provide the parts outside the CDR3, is GAGVSQSPRYKVTKRGQDVALRCDPISGHVSLYWYRQALGQGPEFLTYFNYEAQQDKSGLPNDRFSAERPEGSISTLTIQRTEQRDSAMYRCASSSPGLPLGEQFFGPGTRLTVL.